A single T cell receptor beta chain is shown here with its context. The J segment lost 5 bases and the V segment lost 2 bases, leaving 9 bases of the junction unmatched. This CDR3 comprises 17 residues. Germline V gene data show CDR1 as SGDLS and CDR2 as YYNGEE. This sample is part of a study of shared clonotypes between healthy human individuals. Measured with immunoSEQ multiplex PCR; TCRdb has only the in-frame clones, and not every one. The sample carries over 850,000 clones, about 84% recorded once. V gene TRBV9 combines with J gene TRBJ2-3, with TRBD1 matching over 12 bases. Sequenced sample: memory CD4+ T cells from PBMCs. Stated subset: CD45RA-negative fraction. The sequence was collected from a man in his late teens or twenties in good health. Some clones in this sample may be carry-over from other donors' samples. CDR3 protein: CASSVGGTGGAGDTQYF. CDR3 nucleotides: TGTGCCAGCAGCGTTGGAGGGACAGGGGGCGCCGGAGATACGCAGTATTTT.